These 20 T cell receptor beta chains came from one sample sequenced in a study of blood T cell repertoires in COVID-19. TCRdb's copy holds only in-frame clones and misses some; the assay was immunoSEQ multiplex PCR. The sample yields nearly 40,000 clones, more than 80% seen once. The sample taken for sequencing was peripheral blood. These receptors all stem from a man between 50 and 59 years old with active or convalescent COVID-19.

The chain combines TRBV5-1 with TRBJ1-2; maybe TRBD1 (5 bases). V was pared by 0 bases and J by 3 bases, with 6 bases between. This CDR3 is built from 13 residues. The germline V gene encodes CDR1 SGHRS and CDR2 YFSETQ. CDR3 region: CASSLVGDYGYTF. In DNA form, the CDR3 reads TGCGCCAGCAGCTTGGTAGGGGACTATGGCTACACCTTC.

The rearrangement links TRBV7-8 to TRBJ2-1; no firm D call. CDR1 is SGHVS and CDR2 is FQNEAQ in the germline V gene. Trimming took 3 bases from V and 7 from J, leaving 19 bases between them. CDR3 length: 16 residues. The CDR3 loop reads CASSLPLRVLGNEQFF. CDR3 DNA: TGTGCCAGCAGCTTGCCTCTTCGTGTCCTCGGGAATGAGCAGTTCTTC.

This clone was recorded only once. This chain connects TRBV19 to TRBJ2-5, with TRBD2 identical over 9 bases. From germline, CDR1 is LNHDA and CDR2 SQIVND (reference sequence). With 5 bases clipped from V and 8 bases from J, the junction kept 9 bases outside the gene matches. The CDR3 is 14 residues long. The CDR3 region is CASSPAGGPLTQYF. The CDR3 DNA reads TGTGCCAGTAGTCCGGCGGGGGGGCCCCTAACCCAGTACTTC.

This rearrangement joins TRBV5-4 to TRBJ1-1, with 8 bases aligning to TRBD1. Germline V gene sequence: CDR1 SGHNT, CDR2 YYREEE (reference sequence). There are 13 residues in the CDR3. The ends lost 1 base at V and 4 bases at J; junction bases unmatched: 0. CDR3 sequence (DNA): TGTGCCAGCAGCTTGACAGGGGGCACTGAAGCTTTCTTT. This translates into CASSLTGGTEAFF.

The chain couples TRBV7-9 to TRBJ1-5, with 11 bases lining up with TRBD1. V shed 5 bases and J 4 bases; nucleotides not matched to a gene: 10. This CDR3 comprises 17 residues. CDR1 and CDR2 (germline): SEHNR, FQNEAQ (reference sequence). CDR3 bases: TGTGCCAGCAGCCGGGACAGGGGGGGACGGCTAAATCAGCCCCAGCATTTT. Translated, it gives CASSRDRGGRLNQPQHF.

The chain links TRBV7-9 to TRBJ1-6; 9 bases agree with TRBD1. CDR1 and CDR2 (germline): SEHNR, FQNEAQ (reference sequence). V trimming: 5 bases; J trimming: 8 bases; junction bases outside the gene matches: 7. This CDR3 region has 15 residues. This chain's CDR3 is CASSERDRAYSPLHF. Here the CDR3 DNA reads TGTGCCAGCAGCGAGCGGGACAGGGCTTATTCACCCCTCCACTTT.

The CDR3 loop reads CASSLNGSPLHF. The CDR3 nucleotides read TGTGCCAGCAGTTTAAACGGGTCACCCCTCCACTTT. The V and J genes are TRBV27 and TRBJ1-6; D remains ambiguous. Germline V lookup: CDR1 MNHEY, CDR2 SMNVEV (reference sequence). CDR3 length: 12 residues. Trimming took 2 bases from V and 10 from J, leaving 6 bases between them.

The chain recombines TRBV29-1 with TRBJ1-1, with TRBD1 matching over 7 bases. After removal of 4 bases from V and 5 bases from J, the junction contained 7 bases not matched to a gene. Germline V CDR1 and CDR2: SQVTM, ANQGSEA. The CDR3 runs to 13 residues. CDR3 nucleotide sequence: TGCAGCGTTGGTAACAGGGGTGGTACTGAAGCTTTCTTT. It specifies CSVGNRGGTEAFF. Complete variable domain (other parts from reference TRBV29-1 and TRBJ1-1): SAVISQKPSRDICQRGTSLTIQCQVDSQVTMMFWYRQQPGQSLTLIATANQGSEATYESGFVIDKFPISRPNLTFSTLTVSNMSPEDSSIYLCSVGNRGGTEAFFGQGTRLTVV.

The V gene is TRBV24-1, the J gene TRBJ2-6; D is possibly TRBD1 (5 bases). The CDR3 is 15 amino acids. Per germline, CDR1 KGHDR and CDR2 SFDVKD. V shed 3 bases and J shed 1 base, with 6 bases lying between them. The DNA of the CDR3 is TGTGCCACCAGTGATCCAGGGTCTGGGGCCAACGTCCTGACTTTC. It translates to CATSDPGSGANVLTF.

The chain is built from TRBV14 and TRBJ1-4, with TRBD1 identical over 7 bases. This CDR3 comprises 14 residues. With V trimmed by 5 bases and J by 7 bases, 7 bases remained unmatched. Germline V CDR1 and CDR2: SGHDN, FVKESK. CDR3 sequence reads: CASSARDRGEKLFF. CDR3 DNA: TGTGCCAGCAGCGCCCGGGACAGAGGTGAAAAACTGTTTTTT.

The chain combines TRBV5-1 with TRBJ2-3, with 11 bases lining up with TRBD2. This CDR3 region has 18 residues. V lost 4 bases to trimming and J lost 0 bases; unmatched junction nucleotides: 10. CDR1 is SGHRS and CDR2 is YFSETQ in the germline V gene. The CDR3 nucleotides read TGCGCCAGCAGCACTCGACTAGCGGGATATGCTAGCACAGATACGCAGTATTTT. Encoded protein: CASSTRLAGYASTDTQYF. The full variable domain, its missing parts supplied by reference TRBV5-1 and TRBJ2-3, is KAGVTQTPRYLIKTRGQQVTLSCSPISGHRSVSWYQQTPGQGLQFLFEYFSETQRNKGNFPGRFSGRQFSNSRSEMNVSTLELGDSALYLCASSTRLAGYASTDTQYFGPGTRLTVL.

The chain is built from TRBV23-1 and TRBJ1-4; a weak D match, TRBD1 (5 bases). TRBV23-1 has ORF status, its function being uncertain. V was clipped by 0 bases and J by 8 bases, with 16 bases between them. The CDR3 spans 16 residues. As DNA, the CDR3 is TGCGCCAGCAGTCAATCTAGGAGGGGAGGAGGGGAAAAACTGTTTTTT. Its translation: CASSQSRRGGGEKLFF.

The chain couples TRBV6-5 to TRBJ1-2, with a weak D call TRBD1 (5 bases). The V gene lost 6 bases and the J gene lost 4 bases, with 12 bases spanning the gap. CDR3 length equals 13 residues. The V gene's germline CDR1 is MNHEY and CDR2 SVGAGI. In DNA, the CDR3 is TGTGCCAGCAGCTTGGGGGAGGGCTATGGCTACACCTTC. Protein sequence: CASSLGEGYGYTF.

The rearrangement links TRBV6-2 or TRBV6-3 to TRBJ1-5; 12 bases agree with TRBD1. CDR1 is MNHEY and CDR2 is SVGEGT in the germline V gene. V shed 6 bases, J shed 6 bases, and the junction held 6 bases outside the gene matches. This CDR3 is 15 amino acids long. The CDR3 DNA reads TGTGCCAGCAGGTACGGGACAGGGGGCCGTCAGCCCCAGCATTTT. As protein: CASRYGTGGRQPQHF.

The chain is built from TRBV5-1 and TRBJ1-1; 7 bases fit TRBD1. CDR1 is SGHRS and CDR2 is YFSETQ in the germline V gene. After removal of 5 bases from V and 3 bases from J, the junction contained 7 bases not matched to a gene. CDR3 length: 14 residues. CDR3 sequence: CASSFRGWDTEAFF. In nucleotides, the CDR3 is TGCGCCAGCAGTTTCAGGGGGTGGGACACTGAAGCTTTCTTT.

The chain recombines TRBV2 with TRBJ1-5; 11 nucleotides match TRBD1. Germline CDR1 and CDR2: SNHLY and FYNNEI. The V and J ends lost 6 bases and 1 base, in that order; junction bases with no gene match: 2. This CDR3 region has 15 residues. CDR3 DNA sequence: TGTGCCAGCAGGGGACAGGGGGTGAGCAATCAGCCCCAGCATTTT. Protein: CASRGQGVSNQPQHF.

In DNA, the CDR3 is TGTGCCAGCAGCGGGGGACAGGTGGGCGAGCAGTACTTC. Amino acids: CASSGGQVGEQYF. This rearrangement joins TRBV5-4 to TRBJ2-7, with 8 bases aligning to TRBD1. Germline CDR1 and CDR2: SGHNT and YYREEE (reference sequence). V was pared by 4 bases and J by 6 bases, with 6 bases of the junction left unmatched. This CDR3 has 13 residues. The variable domain in full, with the rest retrieved from reference TRBV5-4 and TRBJ2-7, is ETGVTQSPTHLIKTRGQQVTLRCSSQSGHNTVSWYQQALGQGPQFIFQYYREEENGRGNFPPRFSGLQFPNYSSELNVNALELDDSALYLCASSGGQVGEQYFGPGTRLTVT.

The V call is TRBV27, the J call TRBJ2-3, with 11 bases lining up with TRBD2. This CDR3 contains 15 residues. Trimming cost V 10 bases and J 5 bases; bases outside gene matches: 11. Germline V lookup: CDR1 MNHEY, CDR2 SMNVEV (reference sequence). The CDR3 DNA follows: TGTGCCACCTCTAGCGGGGGGAGGGATCAAGATACGCAGTATTTT. Translating it yields CATSSGGRDQDTQYF.

The rearrangement joins TRBV25-1 to TRBJ2-7; tentative D call: TRBD2 (7 bases). Germline-derived CDR1 and CDR2 are MGHDK and SYGVNS. This CDR3 has 18 residues. V was clipped by 7 bases and J by 0 bases, with 25 bases between them. CDR3 protein: CASTPPTGGGEGSYEQYF. The CDR3 nucleotides read TGTGCCAGCACCCCCCCGACCGGAGGGGGGGAAGGCTCCTACGAGCAGTACTTC.

The CDR3 region is CASSLAQEGAGELFF. The CDR3 DNA reads as TGTGCCAGCAGCTTGGCGCAGGAGGGAGCCGGGGAGCTGTTTTTT. The gene calls are TRBV5-4 and TRBJ2-2; a weak D match, TRBD2 (6 bases). The germline V gene has CDR1 SGHNT and CDR2 YYREEE (reference sequence). V shed 0 bases and J shed 6 bases, with 12 bases lying between them. This CDR3 region has 15 residues.